The 14 T cell receptor beta chains in this list originate from one sample, sequenced in a study of beta chain features in type 1 diabetes. The study reverse transcribed the entire isolated RNA, so it sequenced expressed TCRB transcripts. Sequencing was performed with immunoSEQ multiplex PCR; in TCRdb, only in-frame clones are kept and a portion is missing. Here the sample spans around 450,000 clones, 11% being singletons. Sequences were obtained from naive CD4+ T cells from blood. The receptors derive from a woman aged 18-29 years in good health.

This clone has only a few counts. The gene calls are TRBV10-3 and TRBJ2-5; D is unresolved. Germline assignment: CDR1 ENHRY and CDR2 SYGVKD. Trimming took off 2 bases at V and 5 bases at J, with 9 bases between the two ends. CDR3 length: 13 residues. CDR3 sequence (DNA): TGTGCCATCAGTGAGGCCCATGGGGAGACCCAGTACTTC. This gives the protein CAISEAHGETQYF.

This clone showed up just a few times. The chain has TRBV25-1 and TRBJ2-5; the D is unclear. Per the germline V gene, CDR1 is MGHDK and CDR2 is SYGVNS. The CDR3 runs 14 residues. V lost 3 bases and J lost 9, with 17 bases in between. This chain's CDR3 is CASSDEVPKRPQYF. The CDR3, as DNA: TGTGCCAGCAGTGACGAGGTTCCAAAGAGACCCCAGTACTTC.

The chain couples TRBV4-1 to TRBJ2-2; D is undetermined. Germline assignment: CDR1 MGHRA and CDR2 YSYEKL. This CDR3 contains 12 residues. Trimming cost V 2 bases and J 8 bases, with 6 bases left between them. This CDR3 reads CASSQTAGELFF. CDR3 DNA: TGCGCCAGCAGCCAAACAGCTGGGGAGCTGTTTTTT.

This clone was picked up a small number of times. The chain combines TRBV10-3 with TRBJ1-2, with unresolved D. The CDR3 consists of 13 residues. The germline V gene encodes CDR1 ENHRY and CDR2 SYGVKD. Trimming took 0 bases from V and 5 from J, leaving 7 bases between them. The CDR3 region has the DNA TGTGCCATCAGTGAGTCGTCTCAATATGGCTACACCTTC. This translates into CAISESSQYGYTF.

This clone was counted only a few times. The V call is TRBV7-2, the J call TRBJ1-6; TRBD1 is a possible D gene (5 bases). The germline CDR1 and CDR2 sequences are SGHTA and FQGNSA. There are 16 residues in the CDR3. V was pared by 5 bases and J by 0 bases, with 11 bases between. The DNA of the CDR3 is TGTGCCAGCAGCCCGGGGGGAAGCTCCTATAATTCACCCCTCCACTTT. Translated: CASSPGGSSYNSPLHF.

Only a few counts were recorded for this clone. The chain joins TRBV29-1 to TRBJ2-3; D tentatively fits TRBD1 or TRBD2 (5 bases each). CDR1 is SQVTM, CDR2 ANQGSEA, per germline. Trimming shortened V by 7 bases and J by 6 bases, and 14 bases separated the two germline ends. The CDR3 runs to 12 residues. CDR3 protein: CSGRGDRDTQYF. CDR3 DNA sequence: TGCAGCGGCAGAGGGGATCGGGATACGCAGTATTTT.

The chain employs TRBV15 and TRBJ1-1; possible D gene TRBD1, 5 bases. The CDR3 is 16 amino acids. CDR1 and CDR2 from the germline V gene are LNHNV and YYDKDF (reference sequence). Trimming shortened V by 2 bases and J by 0 bases, and 13 bases separated the two germline ends. The CDR3 nucleotides are TGTGCCACCAGCAGACCAGGGAAGAGGATGAACACTGAAGCTTTCTTT. It codes for CATSRPGKRMNTEAFF.

The chain carries TRBV5-4 and TRBJ1-4, with D possibly TRBD1 on 5 matching bases. Trimming shortened V by 5 bases and J by 5 bases, and 10 bases separated the two germline ends. This CDR3 contains 13 residues. CDR1 and CDR2 from the germline V gene are SGHNT and YYREEE (reference sequence). As DNA, the CDR3 is TGTGCCAGCAGTTCGGGGCAGAATGAAAAACTGTTTTTT. Translating it yields CASSSGQNEKLFF.

The V and J genes are TRBV4-1 and TRBJ2-1; D is perhaps TRBD1 (6 bases). Per germline, CDR1 MGHRA and CDR2 YSYEKL. The CDR3 runs 16 residues. V was cut by 7 bases and J by 3 bases, with 19 bases left in between. CDR3 residues: CASKTTNRALYNEQFF. The CDR3 DNA reads TGCGCCAGCAAGACAACAAACAGGGCGCTCTACAATGAGCAGTTCTTC.

This chain connects TRBV2 to TRBJ2-3, with a tentative D call TRBD1 (5 bases). V was cut by 4 bases and J by 1 base, with 6 bases left in between. Germline V gene data show CDR1 as SNHLY and CDR2 as FYNNEI. This CDR3 spans 13 amino acids. The CDR3 reads CASSVQGTDTQYF. The CDR3 nucleotides read TGTGCCAGCAGTGTACAGGGCACAGATACGCAGTATTTT. Combining the CDR3 with reference TRBV2 and TRBJ2-3 gives the whole variable domain EPEVTQTPSHQVTQMGQEVILRCVPISNHLYFYWYRQILGQKVEFLVSFYNNEISEKSEIFDDQFSVERPDGSNFTLKIRSTKLEDSAMYFCASSVQGTDTQYFGPGTRLTVL.

This chain links TRBV25-1 with TRBJ2-2; D is possibly TRBD1 (5 bases). Germline loops: CDR1 MGHDK, CDR2 SYGVNS. V dropped 1 base and J dropped 4 bases, with 10 bases sitting between them. The CDR3 runs 15 residues. This CDR3 reads CASSESGRVTGELFF. Here the CDR3 DNA reads TGTGCCAGCAGTGAATCTGGCAGGGTCACCGGGGAGCTGTTTTTT.

The V call is TRBV5-1, the J call TRBJ1-2, with a weak D call TRBD1 (6 bases). This CDR3 is 13 amino acids long. The germline gives CDR1 SGHRS, CDR2 YFSETQ. Trimming removed 1 base from V and 6 bases from J, with 10 bases in between. CDR3 coding DNA: TGCGCCAGCAGCTTGCCCGGACAGCATGGCTACACCTTC. Residues: CASSLPGQHGYTF.

This clone was seen a few times. The chain uses TRBV7-9 and TRBJ2-5; 7 nucleotides match TRBD2. The CDR3 has 17 amino acids. The germline CDR1 and CDR2 sequences are SEHNR and FQNEAQ (reference sequence). The J segment lost 2 bases and the V segment lost 4 bases, leaving 13 bases of the junction unmatched. CDR3 protein: CASSSRTSAQGQETQYF. The CDR3 nucleotides are TGTGCCAGCAGCTCCAGAACTAGCGCTCAAGGGCAAGAGACCCAGTACTTC.

V and J are TRBV29-1 and TRBJ1-2; 10 bases fit TRBD1. The germline V gene has CDR1 SQVTM and CDR2 ANQGSEA. This CDR3 is 14 amino acids long. V lost 5 bases, J lost 7 bases, and 10 bases stayed unmatched. The CDR3 DNA reads as TGCAGCGTTATCCTCGCGGGACAGGGGTTTGGCTACACCTTC. It yields the protein CSVILAGQGFGYTF. Filled out from reference TRBV29-1 and TRBJ1-2, the complete variable domain reads SAVISQKPSRDICQRGTSLTIQCQVDSQVTMMFWYRQQPGQSLTLIATANQGSEATYESGFVIDKFPISRPNLTFSTLTVSNMSPEDSSIYLCSVILAGQGFGYTFGSGTRLTVV.